This record concerns one TCR beta chain sequence. The sample comes from a study of blood T cell repertoires in COVID-19. The assay was immunoSEQ multiplex PCR, and TCRdb's table has in-frame clones only and misses some. The sample lists roughly 300,000 clones, under 90% occurring once. Germline assignment: CDR1 MDHEN and CDR2 SYDVKM. Deletions cut 8 bases from V and 4 bases from J, with 8 bases between. CDR3 length: 11 residues. Sequenced: peripheral blood. The chain employs TRBV28 and TRBJ1-2; D unclear. The origin of this receptor is a woman in her forties or fifties who had recovered from COVID-19. The CDR3 is CASGIPYGYTF. CDR3 DNA: TGTGCCAGCGGCATCCCCTATGGCTACACCTTC.